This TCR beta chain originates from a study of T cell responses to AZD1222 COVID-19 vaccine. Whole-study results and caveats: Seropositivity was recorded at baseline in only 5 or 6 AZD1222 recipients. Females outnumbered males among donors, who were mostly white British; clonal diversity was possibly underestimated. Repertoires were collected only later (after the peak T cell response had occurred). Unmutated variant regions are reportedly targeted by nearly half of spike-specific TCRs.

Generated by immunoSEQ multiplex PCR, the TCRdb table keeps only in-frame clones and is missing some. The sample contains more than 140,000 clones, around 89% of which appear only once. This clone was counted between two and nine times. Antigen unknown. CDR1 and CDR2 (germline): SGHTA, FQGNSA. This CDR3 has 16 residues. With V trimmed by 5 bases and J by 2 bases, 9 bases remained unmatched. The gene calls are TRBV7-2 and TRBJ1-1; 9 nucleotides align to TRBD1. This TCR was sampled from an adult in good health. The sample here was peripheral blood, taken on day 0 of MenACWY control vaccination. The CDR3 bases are TGTGCCAGCAGCAGTGGGTTGGGACAGGGTAACACTGAAGCTTTCTTT. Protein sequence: CASSSGLGQGNTEAFF.